This record looks at one T cell receptor beta chain sequence and its context. This sample was included in a study of blood T cell repertoires in COVID-19. Study details: Sites across the United States, Italy and Spain contributed samples from acute and convalescent COVID-19.

Measured with immunoSEQ multiplex PCR; TCRdb has only the in-frame clones, and not every one. The sample consists of under 200,000 clones, roughly 84% of them appearing once. Germline CDR1 reads MDHEN; CDR2 reads SYDVKM. Trimming pared 4 bases from V and 3 bases from J, leaving 12 bases between. The CDR3 sequence is 15 residues long. The TCR was taken from a middle-aged man with acute or convalescent COVID-19. This rearrangement joins TRBV28 to TRBJ2-2; weak D call: TRBD1 (5 bases). Source material: peripheral blood. DNA of the CDR3: TGTGCCAGCAGTTCCGCAGGGTTGCACACCGGGGAGCTGTTTTTT. It codes for CASSSAGLHTGELFF.